Listed here are 25 T cell receptor beta chains from one sample, sequenced in a study of cytomegalovirus exposure and HLA in healthy donors. Assay used: immunoSEQ multiplex PCR; TCRdb lists only in-frame clones, some missing. The sample lists about 160,000 clones, around nine tenths occurring once. Sequencing input: PBMCs. These receptors were taken from a man aged 18 to 30 in good health and CMV-seronegative.

This clone showed up just once. The J gene is TRBJ1-4, the V gene TRBV27, with 8 bases that match TRBD1. Germline V gene lookup returns CDR1 MNHEY and CDR2 SMNVEV (reference sequence). The CDR3 has 15 amino acids. V dropped 6 bases and J dropped 0; count of bases not matched to a gene: 3. CDR3 nucleotides: TGTGCCAGCAGCCTACAGGGGGCAACTAATGAAAAACTGTTTTTT. Amino acid sequence: CASSLQGATNEKLFF.

This clone was seen just once. The chain has TRBV10-3 and TRBJ1-5, with TRBD1 as a possible D gene (5 bases). The V end was cut by 0 bases, the J end by 6 bases, with 9 bases between. Germline V gene data show CDR1 as ENHRY and CDR2 as SYGVKD. This CDR3 has 14 amino acids. The DNA of the CDR3 is TGTGCCATCAGTGAGTCAGGGGTAAGTCAGCCCCAGCATTTT. This codes for CAISESGVSQPQHF.

The chain joins TRBV6-1 to TRBJ2-7; TRBD1 aligns across 7 bases. V lost 4 bases to trimming and J lost 4 bases; unmatched junction nucleotides: 10. The CDR3 has 15 residues. CDR1 MNHNS and CDR2 SASEGT come from the germline V gene. CDR3 coding DNA: TGTGCCAGCAGTGCCGGGATAGGGACAGATTACGAGCAGTACGTC. This translates into CASSAGIGTDYEQYV.

The chain is built from TRBV6-1 and TRBJ1-2; D perhaps matches TRBD1 (5 bases). Per germline, CDR1 MNHNS and CDR2 SASEGT. The CDR3 contains 14 residues. The ends were cut back, 4 bases at V and 3 bases at J, with 12 bases in the middle. CDR3 region: CASSASGEHYGYTF. CDR3 in DNA: TGTGCCAGCAGTGCCTCGGGGGAACACTATGGCTACACCTTC.

This clone was seen only once. The J gene is TRBJ1-5, the V gene TRBV18; D gene uncertain. The CDR3 is made up of 14 amino acids. The V gene's germline CDR1 is KGHSH and CDR2 LQKENI. Trimming pared 3 bases from V and 0 bases from J, leaving 6 bases between. The CDR3 reads CASSPSYSNQPQHF. The DNA for the CDR3 is TGTGCCAGCTCACCCAGTTATAGCAATCAGCCCCAGCATTTT.

J is TRBJ2-6 and V is TRBV30, with TRBD1 identical over 8 bases. This CDR3 comprises 16 residues. Germline V gives CDR1 GTSNPN, CDR2 SVGIG (reference sequence). The trim removed 7 bases at V and 0 bases at J, leaving 8 bases unmatched. For the CDR3, the DNA is TGTGCCTACGGACAGGGAGAAATCTCTGGGGCCAACGTCCTGACTTTC. This translates into CAYGQGEISGANVLTF.

The chain has TRBV7-6 and TRBJ1-5; 7 bases agree with TRBD1. The CDR3 loop spans 15 amino acids. Germline V lookup: CDR1 SGHVS, CDR2 FNYEAQ. J was trimmed by 4 bases and V by 3 bases; bases with no gene match: 6. CDR3 in amino acids: CASSLETGINQPQHF. The CDR3 DNA sequence: TGTGCCAGCAGCTTGGAGACAGGGATTAATCAGCCCCAGCATTTT.

The CDR3, as DNA: TGTGCCAGCAGCACTCAGGGGGCGGGTGAAGCTTTCTTT. This encodes CASSTQGAGEAFF. The chain carries TRBV2 and TRBJ1-1; 8 bases fit TRBD1. The J segment lost 7 bases and the V segment lost 6 bases, leaving 7 bases of the junction unmatched. Germline V lookup: CDR1 SNHLY, CDR2 FYNNEI. The CDR3 runs to 13 residues.

The V call is TRBV6-5, the J call TRBJ2-5; 9 bases fit TRBD2. Trimming removed 6 bases from V and 5 bases from J; junction bases left unmatched: 4. The CDR3 loop spans 13 amino acids. From germline, CDR1 is MNHEY and CDR2 SVGAGI. The CDR3 coding sequence is TGTGCCAGCAGCCTAGCGGGATTCGAGACCCAGTACTTC. Its translation is CASSLAGFETQYF.

V gene TRBV11-2 combines with J gene TRBJ1-1, with D perhaps matching TRBD1 (5 bases). CDR3 length: 17 amino acids. V shed 5 bases and J shed 2 bases, with 21 bases lying between them. CDR1 and CDR2 (germline): SGHAT, FQNNGV. CDR3 protein: CASSQLSPTVQNTEAFF. The CDR3 DNA is TGTGCCAGCAGCCAGCTGTCCCCGACAGTACAAAACACTGAAGCTTTCTTT.

The chain couples TRBV5-6 to TRBJ1-5; no clear D. The CDR3 is made up of 13 amino acids. Germline assignment: CDR1 SGHDT and CDR2 YYEEEE. Trimming shortened V by 4 bases and J by 5 bases, and 10 bases separated the two germline ends. The CDR3 coding sequence is TGTGCCAGCAGCGCGGGAGGAGATCAGCCCCAGCATTTT. Its translation: CASSAGGDQPQHF.

The chain employs TRBV4-3 and TRBJ1-2, with 7 bases lining up with TRBD1. The V and J ends lost 2 bases and 1 base, in that order; junction bases with no gene match: 4. CDR3 length: 15 amino acids. The germline V gene encodes CDR1 LGHNA and CDR2 YSLEER. The CDR3 DNA is TGCGCCAGCAGCCAAACCGACAGGGTTAACTATGGCTACACCTTC. Translating gives CASSQTDRVNYGYTF.

This chain uses TRBV4-1 with TRBJ2-5; 13 nucleotides line up with TRBD2. The trim removed 0 bases at V and 5 bases at J, leaving 6 bases unmatched. The CDR3 consists of 17 residues. Per the germline V gene, CDR1 is MGHRA and CDR2 is YSYEKL. The CDR3, as DNA: TGCGCCAGCAGCCAAGATAGGACTAGCGGGAGTAGGGAGACCCAGTACTTC. This gives the protein CASSQDRTSGSRETQYF.

The chain uses TRBV7-9 and TRBJ1-1; D uncertain. The ends were cut back, 5 bases at V and 0 bases at J, with 7 bases in the middle. CDR1 and CDR2 from the germline V gene are SEHNR and FQNEAQ (reference sequence). The CDR3 is 13 amino acids. The CDR3 DNA reads as TGTGCCAGCAGCACGAACATGAACACTGAAGCTTTCTTT. As protein: CASSTNMNTEAFF.

The CDR3 sequence is CASSSGGQIEAFF. CDR3 DNA sequence: TGTGCCAGCAGTTCCGGGGGACAGATTGAAGCTTTCTTT. V gene TRBV28 combines with J gene TRBJ1-1; 7 bases line up with TRBD1. From germline, CDR1 is MDHEN and CDR2 SYDVKM. The CDR3 is 13 residues long. Trimming cost V 4 bases and J 7 bases; bases outside gene matches: 6.

The V call is TRBV29-1, the J call TRBJ2-3; TRBD1 matches 9 bases. The CDR3 extends over 15 amino acids. V shed 6 bases and J 1 base; nucleotides not matched to a gene: 8. The V gene's germline CDR1 is SQVTM and CDR2 ANQGSEA. CDR3: CSVLYRDRGTDTQYF. The CDR3 coding sequence is TGCAGCGTCCTGTACCGGGACAGGGGCACAGATACGCAGTATTTT.

The CDR3 DNA reads as TGTGCCAGCAGATTTGCGACAGCGATTAACTATGGCTACACCTTC. This translates into CASRFATAINYGYTF. The gene calls are TRBV27 and TRBJ1-2; tentative D call: TRBD1 (5 bases). V lost 6 bases to trimming and J lost 1 base, with 15 bases between them. Germline V gives CDR1 MNHEY, CDR2 SMNVEV (reference sequence). The CDR3 contains 15 residues.

This chain connects TRBV28 to TRBJ2-1; the match to TRBD2 covers 11 bases. After removal of 4 bases from V and 4 bases from J, the junction contained 6 bases not matched to a gene. Germline V CDR1 and CDR2: MDHEN, SYDVKM. The CDR3 runs to 16 residues. CDR3: CASSSPTSGGYNEQFF. CDR3 sequence (DNA): TGTGCCAGCAGTTCACCAACTAGCGGGGGTTACAATGAGCAGTTCTTC.

The V gene is TRBV6-5, the J gene TRBJ1-2, with 10 bases fitting TRBD1. The CDR3 is 16 amino acids. Looked up from germline, CDR1 is MNHEY and CDR2 is SVGAGI. V trimming: 2 bases; J trimming: 5 bases; junction bases outside the gene matches: 8. CDR3 nucleotide sequence: TGTGCCAGCAGTTACGCCCGGGACAGGGGCCTATATGGCTACACCTTC. It is translated as CASSYARDRGLYGYTF.

The chain combines TRBV27 with TRBJ1-4, with D perhaps TRBD1 (6 bases). The V end lost 8 bases, the J end lost 11 bases, and 12 bases lay between the germline ends. Germline V gene data show CDR1 as MNHEY and CDR2 as SMNVEV (reference sequence). CDR3 length: 11 residues. CDR3 DNA sequence: TGTGCCAGCCTTGGGGGGGGCAAACTGTTTTTT. Translating it yields CASLGGGKLFF.

The chain links TRBV5-6 to TRBJ1-2; weak D call: TRBD1 (6 bases). This CDR3 spans 13 amino acids. Trimming took 2 bases from V and 8 from J, leaving 13 bases between them. CDR1 is SGHDT and CDR2 is YYEEEE in the germline V gene. Here the CDR3 reads CASSFTGTSGYTF. As DNA, the CDR3 is TGTGCCAGCAGCTTTACCGGGACAAGCGGCTACACCTTC.

The sample holds one count of this clone. The gene calls are TRBV5-1 and TRBJ2-3; 9 positions match TRBD2. The CDR3 is made up of 16 amino acids. In germline, CDR1 is SGHRS, CDR2 YFSETQ. The V gene end was trimmed by 0 bases and the J gene end by 5 bases; junction bases not matched to a gene: 7. In nucleotides, the CDR3 is TGCGCCAGCAGCTTGGCCGCGGGGGGGCCCGGAGATACGCAGTATTTT. Protein: CASSLAAGGPGDTQYF.

This chain links TRBV30 with TRBJ1-1, with D tentatively TRBD1 (5 bases). The V gene lost 4 bases and the J gene lost 7 bases, with 10 bases spanning the gap. Germline CDR1 reads GTSNPN; CDR2 reads SVGIG (reference sequence). The CDR3 spans 11 residues. This CDR3 reads CAWNGRGEAFF. The CDR3 bases are TGTGCCTGGAACGGAAGGGGTGAAGCTTTCTTT.

V and J are TRBV19 and TRBJ2-5; D is unclear. Between the trimmed V and J ends, which lost 3 bases and 5 bases, there was a span of 10 bases. Germline V lookup: CDR1 LNHDA, CDR2 SQIVND (reference sequence). This CDR3 contains 13 residues. DNA of the CDR3: TGTGCCAGTAGTATCGCTCCCCGGGAGACCCAGTACTTC. Its protein product is CASSIAPRETQYF.

The CDR3 protein is CASSRPGLDNNEQFF. DNA of the CDR3: TGTGCCAGCAGTCGTCCAGGACTAGATAACAATGAGCAGTTCTTC. V gene TRBV6-6 combines with J gene TRBJ2-1, with 7 bases fitting TRBD2. Germline CDR1 is MNHNY and CDR2 is SVGAGI (reference sequence). The CDR3 loop spans 15 amino acids. The ends lost 5 bases at V and 5 bases at J; junction bases unmatched: 9.